A single sample gave rise to the 30 T cell receptor beta chains below, sequenced in a study of control samples from healthy donors and cancer patients. Assay used: immunoSEQ multiplex PCR; TCRdb lists only in-frame clones, some missing. Of just over 20,000 clones detected, 84% appear once; the ten largest clones hold around 23%. The sample taken for sequencing was PBMCs. These receptors all stem from a man aged 60-69 years with colorectal cancer.

The V call is TRBV19, the J call TRBJ1-5, with D uncertain. The germline V gene encodes CDR1 LNHDA and CDR2 SQIVND (reference sequence). The length of the CDR3 is 13 residues. Trimming stripped 0 bases from V and 4 bases from J, with 4 bases between. CDR3 sequence (DNA): TGTGCCAGTAGTATAGACCTGAATCAGCCCCAGCATTTT. Translated, it gives CASSIDLNQPQHF.

The chain joins TRBV10-3 to TRBJ2-7; 8 bases agree with TRBD2. The CDR3 has 15 amino acids. Unmatched junction bases numbered 10, after V lost 5 bases and J lost 4 bases. Germline assignment: CDR1 ENHRY and CDR2 SYGVKD. The CDR3 region has the DNA TGTGCCATCAGTCTTGACGGGGGGGGTACGTACGAGCAGTACTTC. Translated: CAISLDGGGTYEQYF.

This chain connects TRBV7-2 to TRBJ2-1, with D uncertain. Germline V CDR1 and CDR2: SGHTA, FQGNSA. Between the trimmed V and J ends, which lost 2 bases and 10 bases, there was a span of 15 bases. The CDR3 is made up of 14 amino acids. The CDR3 region is CASSLKRTIPEQFF. The CDR3 nucleotides are TGTGCCAGCAGCTTAAAGAGGACCATCCCGGAGCAGTTCTTC.

The rearrangement uses TRBV29-1 and TRBJ1-3, with D perhaps matching TRBD1 (5 bases). The germline V gene encodes CDR1 SQVTM and CDR2 ANQGSEA. V was cut by 0 bases and J by 0 bases, with 12 bases left in between. The CDR3 spans 16 residues. As DNA, the CDR3 is TGCAGCGTTGAAGAAAGCTGGGACCTCTCTGGAAACACCATATATTTT. It codes for CSVEESWDLSGNTIYF.

This clone has only one observation. This chain uses TRBV19 with TRBJ2-2; 10 bases fit TRBD1. This CDR3 is 19 amino acids long. With 1 base clipped from V and 3 bases from J, the junction kept 11 bases outside the gene matches. CDR1 is LNHDA, CDR2 SQIVND, per germline (reference sequence). The CDR3 region is CASSIAFGRDRGYTGELFF. The CDR3 nucleotides are TGTGCCAGTAGTATAGCCTTCGGGAGGGACAGGGGATACACCGGGGAGCTGTTTTTT.

This clone was seen only a few times. This sequence joins TRBV19 and TRBJ1-2, with a tentative D call TRBD1 (5 bases). The CDR3 has 14 residues. The V end was cut by 5 bases, the J end by 5 bases, with 15 bases between. Germline V gives CDR1 LNHDA, CDR2 SQIVND (reference sequence). The CDR3 nucleotides are TGTGCCAGTAGTCCCCCAGGGTACTCTTATGGCTACACCTTC. Translation gives CASSPPGYSYGYTF.

The chain recombines TRBV6-5 with TRBJ2-7; D possibly uses TRBD1 or TRBD2 (5 bases each). Germline values: CDR1 MNHEY, CDR2 SVGAGI. This CDR3 spans 13 amino acids. The ends were cut back, 6 bases at V and 3 bases at J, with 12 bases in the middle. CDR3 nucleotides: TGTGCCAGCAGACGAGGGACGAACTACGAGCAGTACTTC. The encoded protein is CASRRGTNYEQYF.

The chain links TRBV2 to TRBJ2-5; TRBD2 might be the D (5 bases). This CDR3 contains 14 residues. The germline gives CDR1 SNHLY, CDR2 FYNNEI. Trimming took 6 bases from V and 5 from J, leaving 16 bases between them. DNA of the CDR3: TGTGCCAGCAGAGTCTCCGGACTCACGGAGACCCAGTACTTC. Its protein is CASRVSGLTETQYF.

This chain connects TRBV10-3 to TRBJ2-1; 9 bases map to TRBD1. The CDR3 is 15 amino acids. CDR1 is ENHRY, CDR2 SYGVKD, per germline. V lost 4 bases, J lost 4 bases, and 5 bases stayed unmatched. The CDR3 bases are TGTGCCATCAGTGTTGACAGGGGGGAATACAATGAGCAGTTCTTC. Its protein product is CAISVDRGEYNEQFF.

This chain uses TRBV6-5 with TRBJ2-7, with D hard to call. Per the germline V gene, CDR1 is MNHEY and CDR2 is SVGAGI. This CDR3 contains 14 residues. The V and J ends lost 8 bases and 1 base respectively, with 15 bases between them. CDR3 sequence: CASRPPGTSYEQYV. The CDR3 DNA follows: TGTGCCAGCCGACCCCCCGGAACGTCCTACGAGCAGTACGTC.

In nucleotides, the CDR3 is TGTGCCAGCCCCCGGGAGGCGGAACAGGGGAAAAGGAATGAGCAGTTCTTC. This encodes CASPREAEQGKRNEQFF. The chain couples TRBV2 to TRBJ2-1; TRBD1 or TRBD2 may be the D gene (7 bases each). Per germline, CDR1 SNHLY and CDR2 FYNNEI. The ends were cut back, 8 bases at V and 7 bases at J, with 27 bases in the middle. The CDR3 loop spans 17 amino acids.

For the CDR3, the DNA is TGCGCCAGCAGCCAAGAGGCGGGCACCTTC. This encodes CASSQEAGTF. The chain has TRBV4-1 and TRBJ1-2; D is undetermined. Trimming shortened V by 0 bases and J by 13 bases, and 6 bases separated the two germline ends. The CDR3 length is 10 residues. CDR1 and CDR2 from the germline V gene are MGHRA and YSYEKL.

The chain combines TRBV7-9 with TRBJ1-2; D uncertain. V dropped 4 bases and J dropped 0 bases, with 6 bases sitting between them. There are 13 residues in the CDR3. The germline V gene encodes CDR1 SEHNR and CDR2 FQNEAQ (reference sequence). The CDR3 nucleotides are TGTGCCAGCAGCTCGCAGGCTAACTATGGCTACACCTTC. Protein product: CASSSQANYGYTF.

V gene TRBV10-2 combines with J gene TRBJ2-3; 13 positions match TRBD2. Per the germline V gene, CDR1 is WSHSY and CDR2 is SAAADI. The J segment lost 10 bases and the V segment lost 4 bases, leaving 8 bases of the junction unmatched. There are 15 residues in the CDR3. The CDR3 sequence is CASSGIRTSGGSQYF. CDR3 nucleotide sequence: TGCGCCAGCAGTGGAATTAGGACTAGCGGGGGCTCGCAGTATTTT.

This rearrangement joins TRBV20-1 to TRBJ1-1; D ambiguous. This CDR3 is built from 11 residues. Trimming removed 6 bases at V and 2 bases at J, with 7 bases between. Germline values: CDR1 DFQATT, CDR2 SNEGSKA (reference sequence). The CDR3 nucleotides read TGCAGTGCCCCCGCAAACACTGAAGCTTTCTTT. Its translation is CSAPANTEAFF.

The chain recombines TRBV29-1 with TRBJ2-7, with D perhaps assigned TRBD1 or TRBD2 (5 bases each). Trimming pared 5 bases from V and 5 bases from J, leaving 13 bases between. Germline CDR1 reads SQVTM; CDR2 reads ANQGSEA. The CDR3 has 12 residues. Written as DNA, the CDR3 is TGCAGCGTTACGAGGGGCTCAGACGAGCAGTACGTC. Encoded protein: CSVTRGSDEQYV.

The chain couples TRBV6-5 to TRBJ2-3; possibly TRBD1 for D (5 bases). This CDR3 region has 14 residues. The germline V and J ends were trimmed by 2 bases and 5 bases, with 11 bases remaining between them. Germline values: CDR1 MNHEY, CDR2 SVGAGI. CDR3 DNA sequence: TGTGCCAGCAGTTACCTCAGGGATCAAGATACGCAGTATTTT. This translates into CASSYLRDQDTQYF.

The chain has TRBV3-1 (or the pseudogene TRBV3-2) and TRBJ1-1, with 8 bases that match TRBD1. The CDR3 contains 16 residues. CDR1 and CDR2 (germline): LGHDT, YNNKEL (reference sequence). Germline trimming cut 4 bases from V and 4 bases from J; bases unmatched to any gene: 11. CDR3 residues: CASSPLTGALGTEAFF. The CDR3 DNA reads TGTGCCAGCAGCCCCCTGACAGGGGCCCTTGGCACTGAAGCTTTCTTT.

This chain connects TRBV18 to TRBJ1-1; 7 bases line up with TRBD1. The CDR3 is made up of 14 amino acids. Germline CDR1 KGHSH, CDR2 LQKENI. V was clipped by 5 bases and J by 5 bases; unmatched bases: 8. CDR3 coding DNA: TGTGCCAGCTCAGGCTCGACAGGGCAGACTGAAGCTTTCTTT. This codes for CASSGSTGQTEAFF.

This clone was seen a single time. V usage is TRBV12-5 and J usage is TRBJ2-4, with no clear D. Germline CDR1 LGHNT, CDR2 FRNRAP. V lost 8 bases and J 2 bases, leaving 10 bases between the germline ends. The CDR3 runs 13 residues. CDR3 in amino acids: CASSADTKNIQYF. CDR3 nucleotide sequence: TGTGCTAGTTCGGCCGATACCAAAAACATTCAGTACTTC.

The J gene is TRBJ1-2, the V gene TRBV7-9; 9 positions agree with TRBD1. Unmatched junction bases numbered 3, after V lost 1 base and J lost 0 bases. This CDR3 is 16 amino acids long. The germline gives CDR1 SEHNR, CDR2 FQNEAQ (reference sequence). The CDR3 DNA follows: TGTGCCAGCAGCTTAGTGACAGGGGGAGCTAACTATGGCTACACCTTC. Translated: CASSLVTGGANYGYTF.

V gene TRBV5-1 combines with J gene TRBJ2-3, with D perhaps matching TRBD2 (6 bases). V was clipped by 0 bases and J by 1 base, with 12 bases between them. CDR3 length: 16 residues. The germline gives CDR1 SGHRS, CDR2 YFSETQ. The CDR3 region has the DNA TGCGCCAGCAGCTTGGGGCTAGCGTACGGCACAGATACGCAGTATTTT. Its protein product is CASSLGLAYGTDTQYF.

This sequence joins TRBV29-1 and TRBJ1-2; D perhaps matches TRBD1 (5 bases). The CDR3 is 14 residues long. Looked up from germline, CDR1 is SQVTM and CDR2 is ANQGSEA. V was pared by 1 base and J by 4 bases, with 13 bases between. This CDR3 reads CSVEVGEFRYGYTF. CDR3 nucleotides: TGCAGCGTTGAAGTAGGGGAGTTTCGCTATGGCTACACCTTC.

This clone came up once. The chain employs TRBV5-1 and TRBJ2-6; no firm D call. Between the trimmed V and J ends, which lost 2 bases and 0 bases, there was a span of 12 bases. The CDR3 covers 17 residues. Per germline, CDR1 SGHRS and CDR2 YFSETQ. The CDR3 DNA is TGCGCCAGCAGCTTCACCACAACAGCCTCTGGGGCCAACGTCCTGACTTTC. This translates into CASSFTTTASGANVLTF.

V usage is TRBV27 and J usage is TRBJ1-1; D is perhaps TRBD1 (5 bases). This CDR3 is built from 14 residues. CDR1 is MNHEY and CDR2 is SMNVEV in the germline V gene (reference sequence). V was pared by 0 bases and J by 1 base, with 6 bases between. DNA of the CDR3: TGTGCCAGCAGTTTATCGGGGGGGAACACTGAAGCTTTCTTT. As protein: CASSLSGGNTEAFF.

This clone was recorded once. The chain carries TRBV7-9 and TRBJ1-4, with D tentatively TRBD1 (5 bases). Germline loops: CDR1 SEHNR, CDR2 FQNEAQ (reference sequence). The length of the CDR3 is 15 residues. V lost 5 bases and J 0 bases, leaving 10 bases between the germline ends. CDR3 in amino acids: CASSLLGATNEKLFF. CDR3 DNA: TGTGCCAGCAGCCTATTGGGGGCAACTAATGAAAAACTGTTTTTT. Full variable domain (missing parts from reference TRBV7-9 and TRBJ1-4): DTGVSQNPRHKITKRGQNVTFRCDPISEHNRLYWYRQTLGQGPEFLTYFQNEAQLEKSRLLSDRFSAERPKGSFSTLEIQRTEQGDSAMYLCASSLLGATNEKLFFGSGTQLSVL.

This chain connects TRBV6-5 to TRBJ2-1, with 9 positions matching TRBD2. Germline loops: CDR1 MNHEY, CDR2 SVGAGI. After removal of 6 bases from V and 1 base from J, the junction contained 4 bases not matched to a gene. This CDR3 has 15 amino acids. CDR3 protein: CASSLTSGSYNEQFF. DNA of the CDR3: TGTGCCAGCAGCTTAACTAGCGGGTCCTACAATGAGCAGTTCTTC.

The rearrangement links TRBV5-1 to TRBJ2-2; 8 nucleotides line up with TRBD1. The ends lost 4 bases at V and 4 bases at J; junction bases unmatched: 6. Per germline, CDR1 SGHRS and CDR2 YFSETQ. The CDR3 runs to 15 residues. The CDR3 region has the DNA TGCGCCAGCAGCGTTGACAGGGGTGGCACCGGGGAGCTGTTTTTT. Translation: CASSVDRGGTGELFF.

The chain has TRBV6-5 and TRBJ1-3; 8 bases agree with TRBD1. The CDR3 contains 16 residues. Germline CDR1 and CDR2: MNHEY and SVGAGI. J was trimmed by 5 bases and V by 0 bases; bases with no gene match: 6. The CDR3 here is CASSYSGQGGRNTIYF. The DNA of the CDR3 is TGTGCCAGCAGTTACTCTGGACAGGGAGGACGAAACACCATATATTTT.

The J gene is TRBJ2-3, the V gene TRBV30, with D uncertain. This CDR3 spans 11 amino acids. Trimming removed 2 bases at V and 3 bases at J, with 3 bases between. Germline CDR1 GTSNPN, CDR2 SVGIG (reference sequence). The CDR3 bases are TGTGCCTGGAGTTCGACAGATACGCAGTATTTT. Translating it yields CAWSSTDTQYF.